This T cell receptor (beta chain) was observed in a study of OX40 agonist ivuxolimab in advanced cancers. The CDR3 loop spans 13 amino acids. Per the germline V gene, CDR1 is SNHLY and CDR2 is FYNNEI. The V and J ends lost 4 bases and 5 bases respectively, with 9 bases between them. Repertoires were generated with immunoSEQ multiplex PCR, while TCRdb's copy carries only in-frame clones and drops some. The table has 65,000 to 75,000 clones, about 90% seen once; the top ten hold around 0.4%. The source is an adult with an advanced solid tumor such as melanoma, head and neck, liver or kidney cancer. The chain recombines TRBV2 with TRBJ2-1; D not certain. Source: CD4+ or CD8+ T cells sorted from blood, taken in a trial of the OX40 agonist ivuxolimab. The CDR3 nucleotides are TGTGCCAGCAGTGTGCGACTCGACAATGAGCAGTTCTTC. Its translation: CASSVRLDNEQFF.